This T cell receptor beta chain was identified during a study of blood T cell repertoires in COVID-19. Study background: The analysed material was cDNA or gDNA that came from T cells, B-cell-depleted T cells, or PBMCs.

Per the germline V gene, CDR1 is SNHLY and CDR2 is FYNNEI. Losses at the gene ends were 3 bases for V and 8 bases for J; bases not matched to a gene: 4. CDR3 length equals 14 residues. Followed over time, Seattle patients had been enrolled while infection was active. In the original processing: For nucleated cells, counts were estimated from reference gene primer amplification. Only in-frame clones appear in the TCRdb table, and some are missing; sequencing was by immunoSEQ multiplex PCR. Clone size and V and J calls were adopted from that table, with D and trimming inferred from the DNA. Here the sample spans roughly 250,000 clones, about 86% being singletons.

The sample comprised peripheral blood. This sequence joins TRBV2 and TRBJ1-4; the match to TRBD1 covers 9 bases. The TCR comes from a person aged 70 to 85 with COVID-19, enrolled during active disease. DNA for the CDR3: TGTGCCAGCAGTGAGACAACAGGGGGCGAAAAACTGTTTTTT. Translation: CASSETTGGEKLFF.